This entry describes one T cell receptor (beta chain). The antigen is not known. Looked up from germline, CDR1 is SGHVS and CDR2 is FNYEAQ. The ends were cut back, 0 bases at V and 1 base at J, with 15 bases in the middle. This CDR3 has 17 amino acids. The sample is drawn from a study of cytomegalovirus exposure and HLA in healthy donors. The wider study: There were tens of millions of unique TCRs (from HLA-typed donors) in an early data release.

Study-wide results and caveats: Through in vitro validation, three CMV-associated chains were shown to be specific for CMV antigens. Investigators reported 150 to 200 TCR beta chains as tied to cytomegalovirus. A prior analysis recorded that most TCR beta V segments were productive about 87% or about 30% of the time.

The primer mix had 60 Vbeta and 13 Jbeta primers. Repertoires were generated with immunoSEQ multiplex PCR, while TCRdb's copy carries only in-frame clones and drops some. The repertoire holds tens of thousands of clones, with roughly 63% as singletons. The chain combines TRBV7-6 with TRBJ2-5, with D maybe TRBD2 (6 bases). Input material: PBMCs. The sequence was collected from a woman in her 50s in good health and CMV-seropositive. The CDR3 DNA sequence: TGTGCCAGCAGCTTAGCACCACCCGGGAGCACCCAAGAGACCCAGTACTTC. It is translated as CASSLAPPGSTQETQYF.